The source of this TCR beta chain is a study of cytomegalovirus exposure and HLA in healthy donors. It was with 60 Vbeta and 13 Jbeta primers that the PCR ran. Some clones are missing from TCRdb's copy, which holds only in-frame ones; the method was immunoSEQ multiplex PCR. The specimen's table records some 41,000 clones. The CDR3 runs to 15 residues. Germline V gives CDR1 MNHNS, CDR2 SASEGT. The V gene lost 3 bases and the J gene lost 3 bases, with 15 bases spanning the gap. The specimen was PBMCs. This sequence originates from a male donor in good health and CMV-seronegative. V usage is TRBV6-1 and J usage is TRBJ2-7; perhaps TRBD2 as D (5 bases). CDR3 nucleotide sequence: TGTGCCAGCAGTGACACCCGGGGTGGATTCTACGAGCAGTACTTC. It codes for CASSDTRGGFYEQYF.